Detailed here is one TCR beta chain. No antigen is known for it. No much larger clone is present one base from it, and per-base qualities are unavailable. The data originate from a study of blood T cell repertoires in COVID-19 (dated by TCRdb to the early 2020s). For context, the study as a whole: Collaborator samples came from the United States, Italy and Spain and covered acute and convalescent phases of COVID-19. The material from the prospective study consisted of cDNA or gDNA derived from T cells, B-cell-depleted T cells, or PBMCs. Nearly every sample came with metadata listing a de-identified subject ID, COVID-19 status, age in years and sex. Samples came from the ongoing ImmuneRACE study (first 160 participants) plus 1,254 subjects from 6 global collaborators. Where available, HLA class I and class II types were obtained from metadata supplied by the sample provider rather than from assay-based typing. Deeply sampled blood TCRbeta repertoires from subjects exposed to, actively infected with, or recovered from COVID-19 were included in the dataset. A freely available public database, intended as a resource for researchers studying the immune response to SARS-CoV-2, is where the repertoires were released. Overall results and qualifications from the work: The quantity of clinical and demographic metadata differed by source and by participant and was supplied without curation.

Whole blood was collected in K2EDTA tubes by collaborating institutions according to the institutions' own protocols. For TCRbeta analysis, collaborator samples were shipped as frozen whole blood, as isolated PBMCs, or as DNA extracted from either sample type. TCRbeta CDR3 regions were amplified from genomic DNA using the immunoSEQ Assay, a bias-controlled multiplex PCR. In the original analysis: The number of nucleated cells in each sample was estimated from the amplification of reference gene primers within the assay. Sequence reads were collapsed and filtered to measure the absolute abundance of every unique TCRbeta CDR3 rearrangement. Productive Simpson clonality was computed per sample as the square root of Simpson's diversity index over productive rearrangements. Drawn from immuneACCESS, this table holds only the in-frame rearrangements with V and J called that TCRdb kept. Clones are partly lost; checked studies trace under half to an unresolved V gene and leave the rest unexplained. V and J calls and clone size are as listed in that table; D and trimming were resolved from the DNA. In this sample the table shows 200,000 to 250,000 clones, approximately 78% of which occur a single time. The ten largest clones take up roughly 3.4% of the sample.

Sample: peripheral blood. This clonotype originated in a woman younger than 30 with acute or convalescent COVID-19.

The nucleotides are TGTGCCAGCAGCTTAGAATGGGGGCTCTCTAACTATGGCTACACCTTC. It codes for CASSLEWGLSNYGYTF. The chain was built from TRBV7-2 and TRBJ1-2, with a weak D call of TRBD1 (6 bases match). The CDR3 sequence holds 16 residues, the cysteine and phenylalanine included. Just CDR3 DNA is preserved here, 48 bases in frame from base 1. The germline V gene provides CDR1 SGHTA and CDR2 FQGNSA. Deletion took 1 base off V and 0 bases off J, with a span of 12 bases between the germline ends.